This section outlines one TCR beta chain sequence together with its context. It lacks a known antigen. There are 15 amino acids in the CDR3, from cysteine to phenylalanine inclusive. DNA is not recorded here. The data originate from a study of monozygotic twins with inflammatory bowel disease (dated by TCRdb to the late 2010s). At the level of the whole study: A total of approximately 28 monozygotic twin pairs were included in the full study, comprising nine German pairs (four IBD-concordant, five IBD-discordant) and 19 IBD-discordant Danish pairs. The search for disease-associated traits relied mainly on comparing, within discordant pairs, IBD patients with their genetically identical healthy co-twins. Each individual had, on average, about 151 000 unique TCRalpha sequences and 181 000 unique TCRbeta sequences available for analysis.

Receptors were amplified or captured by 5' RACE. Preparation of each TCR library used approximately 4,000 ng of total RNA. cDNA was synthesized with SMARTScribe reverse transcriptase in eight separate reactions per sample. Unique molecular identifiers containing a 6-nucleotide sample barcode were introduced through template switching during cDNA synthesis. TCRalpha and TCRbeta cDNA was amplified by two nested PCRs of about 15 and 9 cycles, with bead purification after each PCR. Before amplification, the cDNA was both treated with uracil DNA-glycosylase and purified with the QIAquick PCR purification kit. The second PCR added Illumina TruSeq-compatible adapters along with sample-specific barcodes. Library quality and concentration were assessed using TapeStation and Qubit, and 4.5 to 6.5 ng of each library was pooled. Sequencing of pooled libraries was carried out on an Illumina HiSeq2500 single-index Rapid Run using 2 x 100 bp reads and custom sequencing primers. As for how the authors treated the data: PCR and sequencing errors were corrected by UMI-based consensus assembly using MiGEC version 1.2.6. V(D)J alignment, clonotype assembly and CDR3 extraction were performed with MiXCR version 2.1.1. Normalisation of gene usage, clonotype sharing and MAIT/NKT TCR abundance was achieved by analysing the top 1000, 10 000 and 20 000 clonotypes per sample. Diversity was computed as the inverse Simpson index with the vegan R package after downsampling to 27 000 UMIs. Paired Mann-Whitney U tests were applied to discordant twin pairs, and Benjamini-Hochberg correction was used for multiple testing. TCRdb reprocessed the reads and provides one entry for every CDR3 protein sequence; no DNA is given. TCRdb, not the original authors, processed these V and J calls. This specimen's table enumerates roughly 300,000 distinct CDR3 sequences. The ten most abundant clones make up 5.5% to 6.5% of the sample.

From each donor, an approximately 2.5 ml peripheral blood sample was drawn into PAXgene tubes and stored at -80 degrees C. Without T cell sorting, total RNA was isolated from whole blood using the PAXgene blood miRNA kit on an automated QIAcube. Peripheral blood from monozygotic twin pairs, either concordant or discordant for inflammatory bowel disease, underwent deep TCRalpha and TCRbeta repertoire profiling that used unique molecular barcoding. Smoking habits were recorded for all twin pairs, and individuals were classified as current, former or never smokers. The full study reports these points: Different T cell subtypes could not be distinguished in the analysis. The results gave no support for a single strong signal or clonotype linked to IBD. IBD patients had lower TCRbeta repertoire diversity, measured by the inverse Simpson index, than their healthy co-twins. Compared with healthy twins, IBD patients had fewer clonotypes in common with other individuals, a difference most pronounced in patients showing signs of disease activity. Repertoire similarity did not differ between concordant and discordant twins, possibly due to limited statistical power. Because patients were on differing immunosuppressive treatments, the repertoires may have picked up extra background noise and inter-individual variability.

This chain joins TRBV12-3 or TRBV12-4 to TRBJ2-7; TCRdb selects TRBD2, and the lack of DNA leaves this call unchecked. This receptor was identified in a human donor with ulcerative colitis or Crohn's disease, or a healthy co-twin of an affected twin (not recorded which). Sequencing was done on a sample of blood. CDR3 loop: CASSFRTSGSYEQYF.